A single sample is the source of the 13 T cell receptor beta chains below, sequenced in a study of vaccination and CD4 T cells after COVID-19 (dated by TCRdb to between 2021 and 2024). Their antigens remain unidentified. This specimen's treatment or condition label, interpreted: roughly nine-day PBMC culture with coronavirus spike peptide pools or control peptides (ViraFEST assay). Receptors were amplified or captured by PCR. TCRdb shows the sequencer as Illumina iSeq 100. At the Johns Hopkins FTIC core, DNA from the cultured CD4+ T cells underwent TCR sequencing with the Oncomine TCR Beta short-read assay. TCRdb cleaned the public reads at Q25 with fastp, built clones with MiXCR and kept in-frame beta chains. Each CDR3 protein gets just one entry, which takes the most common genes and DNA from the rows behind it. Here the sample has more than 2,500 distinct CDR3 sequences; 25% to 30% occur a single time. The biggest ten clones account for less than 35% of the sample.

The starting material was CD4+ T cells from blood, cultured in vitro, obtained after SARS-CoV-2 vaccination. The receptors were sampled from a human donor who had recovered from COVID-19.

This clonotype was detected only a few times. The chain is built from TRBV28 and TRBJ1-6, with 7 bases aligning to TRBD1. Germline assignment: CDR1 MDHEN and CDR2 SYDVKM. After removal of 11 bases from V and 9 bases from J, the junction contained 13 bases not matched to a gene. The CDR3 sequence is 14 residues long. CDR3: CAWREGANGSPLHF. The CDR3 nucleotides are TGTGCCTGGAGGGAGGGGGCGAATGGTTCACCCCTCCACTTT.

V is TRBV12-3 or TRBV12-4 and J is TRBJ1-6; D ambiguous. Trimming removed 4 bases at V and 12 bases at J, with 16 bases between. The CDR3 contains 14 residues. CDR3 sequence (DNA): TGTGCCAGCAGTTCCTCGGGCCTTTTGGGACCCCTCCACTTT. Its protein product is CASSSSGLLGPLHF.

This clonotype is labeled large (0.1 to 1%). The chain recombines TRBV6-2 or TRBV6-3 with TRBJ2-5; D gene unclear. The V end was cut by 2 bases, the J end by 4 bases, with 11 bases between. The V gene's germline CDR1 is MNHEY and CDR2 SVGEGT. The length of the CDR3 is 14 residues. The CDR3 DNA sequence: TGTGCCAGCAGTTACGACTCTAGACCAGAGACCCAGTACTTC. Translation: CASSYDSRPETQYF.

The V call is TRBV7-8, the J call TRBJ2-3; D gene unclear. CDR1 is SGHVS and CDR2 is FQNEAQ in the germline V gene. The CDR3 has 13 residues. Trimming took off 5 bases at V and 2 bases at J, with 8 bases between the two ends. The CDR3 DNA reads TGTGCCAGCAGCAAGGGAAACACAGATACGCAGTATTTT. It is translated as CASSKGNTDTQYF.

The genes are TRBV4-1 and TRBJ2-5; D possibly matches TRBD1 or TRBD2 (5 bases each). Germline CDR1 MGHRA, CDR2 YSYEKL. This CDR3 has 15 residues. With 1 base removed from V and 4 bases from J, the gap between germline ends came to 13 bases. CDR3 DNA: TGCGCCAGCAGCCAAGGGACGCAGGGAGCAGAGACCCAGTACTTC. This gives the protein CASSQGTQGAETQYF.

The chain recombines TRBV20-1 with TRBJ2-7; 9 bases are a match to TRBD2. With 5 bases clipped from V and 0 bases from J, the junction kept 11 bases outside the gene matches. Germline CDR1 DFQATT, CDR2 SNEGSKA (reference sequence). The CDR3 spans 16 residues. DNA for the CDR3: TGCAGTGCTTTGGGACTAGCTGGGATGAGCTCCTACGAGCAGTACTTC. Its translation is CSALGLAGMSSYEQYF.

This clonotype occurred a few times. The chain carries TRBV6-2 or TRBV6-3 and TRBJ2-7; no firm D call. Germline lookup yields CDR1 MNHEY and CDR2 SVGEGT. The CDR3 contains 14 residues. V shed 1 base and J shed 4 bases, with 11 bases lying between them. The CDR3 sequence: CASSYWAAQYEQYF. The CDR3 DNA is TGTGCCAGCAGTTACTGGGCAGCCCAATACGAGCAGTACTTC.

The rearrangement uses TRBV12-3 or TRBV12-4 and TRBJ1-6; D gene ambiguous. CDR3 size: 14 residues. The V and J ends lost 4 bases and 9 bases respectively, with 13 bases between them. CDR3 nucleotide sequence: TGTGCCAGCAGTTCCAGTGGGGATCTTTCACCCCTCCACTTT. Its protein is CASSSSGDLSPLHF.

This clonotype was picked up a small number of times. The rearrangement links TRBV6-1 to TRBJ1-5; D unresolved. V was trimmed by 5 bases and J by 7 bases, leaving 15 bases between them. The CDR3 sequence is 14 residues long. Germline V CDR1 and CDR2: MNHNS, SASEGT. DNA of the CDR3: TGTGCCAGCAGTCCAGTTCACCCCTACCAGCCCCAGCATTTT. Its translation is CASSPVHPYQPQHF.

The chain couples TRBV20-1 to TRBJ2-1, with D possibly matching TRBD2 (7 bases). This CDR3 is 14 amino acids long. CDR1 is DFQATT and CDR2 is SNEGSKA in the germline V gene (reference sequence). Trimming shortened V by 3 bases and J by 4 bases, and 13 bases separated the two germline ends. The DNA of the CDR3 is TGCAGTGCTAGTGGGGGGGCTTTTTACAATGAGCAGTTCTTC. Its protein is CSASGGAFYNEQFF.

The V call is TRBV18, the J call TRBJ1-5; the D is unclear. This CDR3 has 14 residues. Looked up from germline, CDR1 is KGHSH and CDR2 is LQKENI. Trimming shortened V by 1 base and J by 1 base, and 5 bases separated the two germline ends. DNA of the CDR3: TGTGCCAGCTCACCACTAGGGAGCAATCAGCCCCAGCATTTT. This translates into CASSPLGSNQPQHF.

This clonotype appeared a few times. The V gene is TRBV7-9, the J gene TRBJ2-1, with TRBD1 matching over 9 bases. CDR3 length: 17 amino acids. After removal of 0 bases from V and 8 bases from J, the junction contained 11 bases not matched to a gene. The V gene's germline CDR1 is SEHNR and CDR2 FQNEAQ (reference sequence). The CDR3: CASSLALRGTGLDEQFF. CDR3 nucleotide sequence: TGTGCCAGCAGCTTAGCGCTGCGGGGGACAGGGTTAGATGAGCAGTTCTTC.

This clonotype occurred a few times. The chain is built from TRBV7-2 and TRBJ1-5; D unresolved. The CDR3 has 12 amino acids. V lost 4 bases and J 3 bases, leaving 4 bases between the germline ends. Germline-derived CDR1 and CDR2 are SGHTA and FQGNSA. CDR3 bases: TGTGCCAGCAGCTATAACAATCAGCCCCAGCATTTT. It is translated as CASSYNNQPQHF.